This T cell receptor beta chain was identified in a study of molecular identifiers for immune sequencing clone quantification. Study-wide background: In replicates, RNA from roughly 20,000 or 100,000 naive CD8 cells was divided five ways and four parts were sequenced. Study-wide points: Over 97% of effector molecules, but under 1% in naive cells, were held by clones with more than 20 RNA copies. Barcode sharing among identical TCR molecules could make large clones appear smaller.

TCRdb ran MiXCR on the PCR reads and lists one entry per CDR3 protein. The table records over 550,000 distinct CDR3 sequences, about 25% of them present only once. The CDR3 spans 14 residues. The germline CDR1 and CDR2 sequences are SEHNR and FQNEAQ (reference sequence). Trimming removed 2 bases at V and 0 bases at J, with 8 bases between. The authors sorted naive CD8 T cells as CD8+CD4-CCR7+CD45RA+. Many counts were recorded for this clonotype. What it recognizes is unknown. This clonotype was sampled from a human donor in good health. Some libraries in this study had Jurkat cell RNA spiked in. The chain couples TRBV7-9 to TRBJ2-7, with unresolved D. Sequencing input: naive CD8+ T cells from blood, with Jurkat cell RNA spiked in. Subset of the sample: FACS-sorted CD8+CD4-CCR7+CD45RA+ naive T cells. CDR3 bases: TGTGCCAGCAGCTTACCCCTCTCCTCCTACGAGCAGTACTTC. This encodes CASSLPLSSYEQYF.